These T cell receptor beta chains were read from a single sample in a study of OX40 agonist ivuxolimab in advanced cancers. Sequencing was performed with immunoSEQ multiplex PCR; in TCRdb, only in-frame clones are kept and a portion is missing. The table lists more than 60,000 clones, 80% to 90% of them singletons. Here the sequenced sample was CD4+ or CD8+ T cells sorted from blood, taken in a trial of the OX40 agonist ivuxolimab. The receptor source for this set is an adult with an advanced solid tumor such as melanoma, head and neck, liver or kidney cancer. Both conserved end residues are part of each CDR3. A D gene is named only where the DNA matches it firmly. Where a row states a size, it is once, few, many or the class of an expanded clone; other rows omit it.

clone size: NA; J gene: TRBJ1-1; D gene: NA; V gene: TRBV30; CDR3 protein: CAWSVPGMSRTEAFF; CDR3 DNA: TGTGCCTGGAGCGTCCCGGGAATGTCTAGGACTGAAGCTTTCTTT
clone size: NA; J gene: TRBJ1-2; D gene: TRBD1; V gene: TRBV6-5; CDR3 protein: CASTGALGYTF; CDR3 DNA: TGTGCCAGTACAGGGGCGCTCGGCTACACCTTC
clone size: NA; J gene: TRBJ2-7; D gene: NA; V gene: TRBV6-4; CDR3 protein: CASSDSTGDEQYF; CDR3 DNA: TGTGCCAGCAGTGACTCAACAGGCGACGAGCAGTACTTC
clone size: NA; J gene: TRBJ2-7; D gene: TRBD1; V gene: TRBV11-2; CDR3 protein: CASSPPLGQSYEQYF; CDR3 DNA: TGTGCCAGCAGCCCCCCACTGGGACAGAGCTACGAGCAGTACTTC
clone size: NA; J gene: TRBJ1-5; D gene: NA; V gene: TRBV7-9; CDR3 protein: CASSSISNQPQHF; CDR3 DNA: TGTGCCAGCAGTTCAATCAGCAATCAGCCCCAGCATTTT
clone size: once; J gene: TRBJ2-3; D gene: NA; V gene: TRBV6-6; CDR3 protein: CASSLWRRVTDTQYF; CDR3 DNA: TGTGCCAGCAGTCTTTGGAGGCGCGTCACAGATACGCAGTATTTT
clone size: few; J gene: TRBJ1-1; D gene: NA; V gene: TRBV9; CDR3 protein: CASSVDSLNTEAFF; CDR3 DNA: TGTGCCAGCAGCGTAGACAGTCTGAACACTGAAGCTTTCTTT
clone size: NA; J gene: TRBJ1-3; D gene: NA; V gene: TRBV18; CDR3 protein: CASSPVRGSGNTIYF; CDR3 DNA: TGTGCCAGCTCACCCGTACGGGGCTCTGGAAACACCATATATTTT
clone size: NA; J gene: TRBJ1-5; D gene: NA; V gene: TRBV6-1; CDR3 protein: CASRSRDNQPQHF; CDR3 DNA: TGTGCCAGCAGGAGCAGAGACAATCAGCCCCAGCATTTT
clone size: NA; J gene: TRBJ1-1; D gene: TRBD1; V gene: TRBV5-1; CDR3 protein: CASSTGQGTEAFF; CDR3 DNA: TGCGCCAGCAGCACGGGACAGGGCACTGAAGCTTTCTTT
clone size: NA; J gene: TRBJ2-3; D gene: NA; V gene: TRBV11-3; CDR3 protein: CASSLTVQLDTQYF; CDR3 DNA: TGTGCCAGCAGCCTGACAGTTCAGTTAGATACGCAGTATTTT
clone size: NA; J gene: TRBJ2-2; D gene: TRBD1; V gene: TRBV20-1; CDR3 protein: CSAQGAGELFF; CDR3 DNA: TGCAGTGCTCAGGGGGCGGGGGAGCTGTTTTTT
clone size: NA; J gene: TRBJ1-1; D gene: NA; V gene: TRBV6-5; CDR3 protein: CASRTQGQTEAFF; CDR3 DNA: TGTGCCAGCAGGACTCAGGGGCAGACTGAAGCTTTCTTT
clone size: NA; J gene: TRBJ2-7; D gene: NA; V gene: TRBV7-2; CDR3 protein: CASGRESTYEQYF; CDR3 DNA: TGTGCCAGCGGCAGGGAGTCAACATACGAGCAGTACTTC
clone size: NA; J gene: TRBJ2-1; D gene: NA; V gene: TRBV15; CDR3 protein: CATSREPTNEQFF; CDR3 DNA: TGTGCCACCAGCCGGGAACCTACCAATGAGCAGTTCTTC
clone size: once; J gene: TRBJ1-2; D gene: TRBD1; V gene: TRBV10-2; CDR3 protein: CASTPLWDRGPGNYGYTF; CDR3 DNA: TGCGCCAGCACCCCCCTCTGGGACAGGGGTCCAGGGAACTATGGCTACACCTTC